This TCR beta chain was captured in a study of Ad26.COV2.S vaccination and SARS-CoV-2 variants. TCRdb's copy holds only in-frame clones and misses some; the assay was immunoSEQ multiplex PCR. The sample shows about 350,000 clones, just over 90% of them seen only once. This CDR3 is built from 17 residues. The V gene's germline CDR1 is SGHVS and CDR2 FNYEAQ. J lost 0 bases, V lost 1 base, and 4 bases had no gene match. In the case of this clone: Its antigen is still unknown.

General study findings and limits: After vaccination, substantial breadth of spike-specific CD8+ and CD4+ responses was reported. Measurements of TCR breadth and depth may have given underestimates of the total T cell responses. The placebo group had lower spike-specific TCR breadth than the vaccine recipients did. Vaccinated and placebo-treated recipients had similar non-spike TCR breadth.

The V gene is TRBV7-6, the J gene TRBJ2-4; 9 bases fit TRBD2. Sample: peripheral blood, taken after recovery from COVID-19. This TCR was sampled from a human donor who had recovered from COVID-19. CDR3 bases: TGTGCCAGCAGCTTAGAAGCGGGGGGCCTAGCCAAAAACATTCAGTACTTC. Translated, it gives CASSLEAGGLAKNIQYF.